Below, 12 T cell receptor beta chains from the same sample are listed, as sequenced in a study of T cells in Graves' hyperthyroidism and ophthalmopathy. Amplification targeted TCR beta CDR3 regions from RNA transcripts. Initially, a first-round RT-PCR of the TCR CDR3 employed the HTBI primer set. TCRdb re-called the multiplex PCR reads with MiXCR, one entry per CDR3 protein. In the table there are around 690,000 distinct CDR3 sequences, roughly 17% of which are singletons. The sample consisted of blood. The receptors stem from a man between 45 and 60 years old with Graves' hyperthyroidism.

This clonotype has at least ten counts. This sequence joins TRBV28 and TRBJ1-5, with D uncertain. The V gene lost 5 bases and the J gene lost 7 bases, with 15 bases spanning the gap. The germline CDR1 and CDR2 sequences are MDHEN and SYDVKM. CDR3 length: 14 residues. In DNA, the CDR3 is TGTGCCAGCAGTCCGACCGGGAGAAACCAGCCCCAGCATTTT. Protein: CASSPTGRNQPQHF.

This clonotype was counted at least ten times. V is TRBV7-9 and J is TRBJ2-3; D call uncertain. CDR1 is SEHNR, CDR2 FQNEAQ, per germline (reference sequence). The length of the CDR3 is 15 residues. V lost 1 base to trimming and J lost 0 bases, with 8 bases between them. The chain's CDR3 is CASSLVRSSTDTQYF. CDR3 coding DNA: TGTGCCAGCAGCTTAGTAAGGAGTAGCACAGATACGCAGTATTTT.

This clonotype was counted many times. DNA of the CDR3: TGTGCCAGCAGTTACTCGACCGCCGGGACAGGGTCCTACGAGCAGTACTTC. The encoded protein is CASSYSTAGTGSYEQYF. The chain couples TRBV6-5 to TRBJ2-7; TRBD1 matches 9 bases. Germline V gene data show CDR1 as MNHEY and CDR2 as SVGAGI. CDR3 size: 17 residues. With 0 bases clipped from V and 1 base from J, the junction kept 7 bases outside the gene matches.

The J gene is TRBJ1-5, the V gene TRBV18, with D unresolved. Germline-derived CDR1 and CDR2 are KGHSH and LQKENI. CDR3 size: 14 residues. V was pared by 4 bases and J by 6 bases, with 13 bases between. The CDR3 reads CASSLNALGQPQHF. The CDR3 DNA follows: TGTGCCAGCTCACTAAATGCTCTGGGTCAGCCCCAGCATTTT.

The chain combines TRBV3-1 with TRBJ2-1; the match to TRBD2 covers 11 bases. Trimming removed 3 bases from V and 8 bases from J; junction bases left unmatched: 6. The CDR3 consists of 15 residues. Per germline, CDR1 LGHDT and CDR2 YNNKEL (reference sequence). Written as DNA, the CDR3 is TGTGCCAGCAGCCACATAGCGGGAGGGCCGGATGAGCAGTTCTTC. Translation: CASSHIAGGPDEQFF.

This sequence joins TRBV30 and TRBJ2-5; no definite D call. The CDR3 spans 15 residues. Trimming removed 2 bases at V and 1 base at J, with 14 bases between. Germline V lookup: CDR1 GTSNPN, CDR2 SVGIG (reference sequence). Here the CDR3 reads CAWSSSGSRQETQYF. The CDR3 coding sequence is TGTGCCTGGAGTAGTTCGGGCAGTCGCCAAGAGACCCAGTACTTC.

CDR3 coding DNA: TGTGCCTGGAGTGTCGGTACCAATGAGCAGTTCTTC. It specifies CAWSVGTNEQFF. The V gene is TRBV30, the J gene TRBJ2-1; D not resolved. The CDR3 is made up of 12 amino acids. Per the germline V gene, CDR1 is GTSNPN and CDR2 is SVGIG (reference sequence). Trimming took 0 bases from V and 6 from J, leaving 6 bases between them.

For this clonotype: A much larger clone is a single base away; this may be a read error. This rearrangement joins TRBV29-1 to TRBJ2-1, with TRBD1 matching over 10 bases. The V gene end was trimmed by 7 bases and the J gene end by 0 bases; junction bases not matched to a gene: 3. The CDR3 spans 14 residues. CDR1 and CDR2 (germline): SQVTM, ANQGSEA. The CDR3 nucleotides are TGCAGCGGGAGGGACAGGGGCTCCTACAATGAGCAGTTCTTC. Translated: CSGRDRGSYNEQFF.

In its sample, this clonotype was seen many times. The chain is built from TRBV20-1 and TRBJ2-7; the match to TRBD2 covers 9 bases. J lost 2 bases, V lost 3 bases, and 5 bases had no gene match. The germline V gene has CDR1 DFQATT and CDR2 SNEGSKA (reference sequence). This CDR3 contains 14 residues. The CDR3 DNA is TGCAGTGCTAGGGATAGCGGGGGACCCTACGAGCAGTACTTC. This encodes CSARDSGGPYEQYF.

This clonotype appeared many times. DNA for the CDR3: TGTGCCAGCAGCCTACCCGCCGTTAGCTCCTACAATGAGCAGTTCTTC. This translates into CASSLPAVSSYNEQFF. The genes are TRBV12-3 or TRBV12-4 and TRBJ2-1; D unresolved. Trimming took off 6 bases at V and 0 bases at J, with 15 bases between the two ends. This CDR3 region has 16 residues.

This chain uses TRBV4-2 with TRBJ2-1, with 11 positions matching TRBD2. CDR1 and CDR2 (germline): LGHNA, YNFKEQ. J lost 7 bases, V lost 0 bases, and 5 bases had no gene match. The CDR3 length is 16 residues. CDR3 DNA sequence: TGTGCCAGCAGCCAAGATAGCGGGAGGGCCGGGAATGAGCAGTTCTTC. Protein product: CASSQDSGRAGNEQFF.

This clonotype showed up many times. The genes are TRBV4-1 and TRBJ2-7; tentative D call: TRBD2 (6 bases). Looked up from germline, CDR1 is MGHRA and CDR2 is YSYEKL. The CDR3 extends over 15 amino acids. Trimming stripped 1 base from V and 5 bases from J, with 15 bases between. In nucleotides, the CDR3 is TGCGCCAGCAGCCAAGGATTAGGGACTTACAACGAGCAGTACTTC. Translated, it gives CASSQGLGTYNEQYF.